Below are 18 T cell receptor beta chains sequenced from a single sample in a study of blood T cell repertoires in COVID-19. The data were produced by immunoSEQ multiplex PCR, yet TCRdb's version contains in-frame clones alone and is incomplete. In the table there are hundreds of thousands of clones, approximately 90% of which are singletons. Source material: peripheral blood. Every receptor here comes from a man between 35 and 55 years old with acute or convalescent COVID-19.

The chain combines TRBV3-1 (or the pseudogene TRBV3-2) with TRBJ1-2; no definite D call. Germline V gives CDR1 LGHDT, CDR2 YNNKEL (reference sequence). V was clipped by 2 bases and J by 6 bases, with 13 bases between them. This CDR3 has 14 residues. CDR3 sequence (DNA): TGTGCCAGCAGCCAACGAAGCGATACTGATGGCTACACCTTC. This sequence encodes CASSQRSDTDGYTF.

The chain is built from TRBV5-4 and TRBJ1-3; TRBD1 aligns across 7 bases. There are 13 residues in the CDR3. The germline V gene encodes CDR1 SGHNT and CDR2 YYREEE (reference sequence). V trimming: 5 bases; J trimming: 6 bases; junction bases outside the gene matches: 5. This CDR3 reads CASRRQGENTIYF. CDR3 bases: TGTGCCAGCAGGCGACAGGGCGAAAACACCATATATTTT.

V gene TRBV5-1 combines with J gene TRBJ2-5; 10 nucleotides agree with TRBD1. CDR3 length equals 15 residues. V gave up 4 bases and J gave up 2 bases; unmatched junction bases: 5. CDR1 SGHRS and CDR2 YFSETQ come from the germline V gene. In DNA form, the CDR3 reads TGCGCCAGCAGCGCCCGGACAGGGGGACAAGAGACCCAGTACTTC. The encoded protein is CASSARTGGQETQYF.

This chain links TRBV6-5 with TRBJ1-2; weak D call: TRBD1 (5 bases). Germline V gene lookup returns CDR1 MNHEY and CDR2 SVGAGI. The CDR3 runs 14 residues. V lost 5 bases to trimming and J lost 8 bases, with 18 bases between them. The CDR3 loop is CASSRKGQGYGYTF. The CDR3 nucleotides read TGTGCCAGCAGTCGTAAGGGGCAGGGATACGGCTACACCTTC.

In DNA form, the CDR3 reads TGCGCCAGCAGCTTGGTGGGAGGGGAAGCTTTCTTT. Its translation is CASSLVGGEAFF. The chain couples TRBV5-1 to TRBJ1-1; D is undetermined. The V gene's germline CDR1 is SGHRS and CDR2 YFSETQ. With 0 bases removed from V and 8 bases from J, the gap between germline ends came to 8 bases. This CDR3 spans 12 amino acids.

This clone showed up just a few times. The chain employs TRBV3-1 (or the pseudogene TRBV3-2) and TRBJ2-7; 10 bases are shared with TRBD1. The V gene's germline CDR1 is LGHDT and CDR2 YNNKEL (reference sequence). The CDR3 has 12 amino acids. J lost 5 bases, V lost 8 bases, and 3 bases had no gene match. In DNA form, the CDR3 reads TGTGCCAGCCGAGGGACAGGGGACGAGCAGTACTTC. Amino acids: CASRGTGDEQYF.

The CDR3 DNA reads as TGTGCCATTAACGTGCGGACCGGGGAGCTGTTTTTT. It is translated as CAINVRTGELFF. The genes are TRBV2 and TRBJ2-2; D gene ambiguous. The CDR3 consists of 12 residues. The germline CDR1 and CDR2 sequences are SNHLY and FYNNEI. V was clipped by 10 bases and J by 5 bases, with 11 bases between them. The entire variable domain, with the rest obtained from reference TRBV2 and TRBJ2-2, is as follows: EPEVTQTPSHQVTQMGQEVILRCVPISNHLYFYWYRQILGQKVEFLVSFYNNEISEKSEIFDDQFSVERPDGSNFTLKIRSTKLEDSAMYFCAINVRTGELFFGEGSRLTVL.

The V and J genes are TRBV7-2 and TRBJ1-2, with 7 nucleotides matching TRBD1. This CDR3 contains 13 residues. V trimming: 4 bases; J trimming: 7 bases; junction bases outside the gene matches: 6. Germline values: CDR1 SGHTA, CDR2 FQGNSA. The CDR3 region has the DNA TGTGCCAGCAGCTATGACAGGGTTGGTGGCTACACCTTC. It specifies CASSYDRVGGYTF. Full variable domain (rest looked up from reference TRBV7-2 and TRBJ1-2): GAGVSQSPSNKVTEKGKDVELRCDPISGHTALYWYRQSLGQGLEFLIYFQGNSAPDKSGLPSDRFSAERTGGSVSTLTIQRTQQEDSAVYLCASSYDRVGGYTFGSGTRLTVV.

The chain couples TRBV3-1 (or the pseudogene TRBV3-2) to TRBJ1-4, with 7 bases fitting TRBD1. CDR1 and CDR2 (germline): LGHDT, YNNKEL (reference sequence). There are 15 residues in the CDR3. The V gene end was trimmed by 4 bases and the J gene end by 6 bases; junction bases not matched to a gene: 8. The CDR3 sequence: CASSRTTGLDEKLFF. The CDR3 bases are TGTGCCAGCAGCCGGACGACAGGGTTGGATGAAAAACTGTTTTTT.

This chain joins TRBV6-5 and TRBJ2-7; D possibly corresponds to TRBD1 (6 bases). The CDR3 is 13 amino acids. The V gene lost 6 bases and the J gene lost 3 bases, with 12 bases spanning the gap. The germline gives CDR1 MNHEY, CDR2 SVGAGI. The CDR3 DNA reads as TGTGCCAGCAGCCCAGGACAGATCTACGAGCAGTACTTC. This gives the protein CASSPGQIYEQYF.

The chain has TRBV6-5 and TRBJ2-7; 9 bases map to TRBD1. This CDR3 has 13 residues. After removal of 5 bases from V and 3 bases from J, the junction contained 2 bases not matched to a gene. Germline V CDR1 and CDR2: MNHEY, SVGAGI. In DNA, the CDR3 is TGTGCCAGCAGTCGGGACAGGGTCTACGAGCAGTACTTC. The encoded protein is CASSRDRVYEQYF.

V gene TRBV5-1 combines with J gene TRBJ2-3; no clear D. The CDR3 length is 12 residues. Trimming removed 4 bases at V and 4 bases at J, with 7 bases between. The germline V gene encodes CDR1 SGHRS and CDR2 YFSETQ. The CDR3 region is CASSPPADTQYF. The CDR3 bases are TGCGCCAGCAGCCCCCCGGCAGATACGCAGTATTTT.

The chain is built from TRBV9 and TRBJ2-2; no reliable D call. Trimming took 4 bases from V and 5 from J, leaving 6 bases between them. The CDR3 extends over 12 amino acids. Germline CDR1 SGDLS, CDR2 YYNGEE. The CDR3 sequence: CASSHYTGELFF. CDR3 nucleotide sequence: TGTGCCAGCAGCCACTATACCGGGGAGCTGTTTTTT.

The chain carries TRBV5-1 and TRBJ2-7; 8 bases map to TRBD1. Germline V lookup: CDR1 SGHRS, CDR2 YFSETQ. Losses at the gene ends were 4 bases for V and 2 bases for J; bases not matched to a gene: 8. This CDR3 region has 15 residues. The CDR3 DNA is TGCGCCAGCAGCAGCGGACAGGGTTTTACCTACGAGCAGTACTTC. It codes for CASSSGQGFTYEQYF. Variable domain in full (rest from reference TRBV5-1 and TRBJ2-7): KAGVTQTPRYLIKTRGQQVTLSCSPISGHRSVSWYQQTPGQGLQFLFEYFSETQRNKGNFPGRFSGRQFSNSRSEMNVSTLELGDSALYLCASSSGQGFTYEQYFGPGTRLTVT.

The chain couples TRBV11-2 to TRBJ2-2; D gene ambiguous. V lost 4 bases to trimming and J lost 4 bases, with 10 bases between them. The CDR3 extends over 14 amino acids. Germline CDR1 reads SGHAT; CDR2 reads FQNNGV. The CDR3 DNA is TGTGCCAGCAGCTCCTACCTCCGCACCGGGGAGCTGTTTTTT. As protein: CASSSYLRTGELFF.

This clone was seen once. V usage is TRBV5-4 and J usage is TRBJ2-6; 9 bases line up with TRBD1. The CDR3 has 17 residues. Germline trimming cut 4 bases from V and 0 bases from J; bases unmatched to any gene: 5. Germline CDR1 reads SGHNT; CDR2 reads YYREEE (reference sequence). CDR3 in amino acids: CASSPGQGTSGANVLTF. As DNA, the CDR3 is TGTGCCAGCAGCCCGGGACAGGGAACCTCTGGGGCCAACGTCCTGACTTTC.

The chain links TRBV10-3 to TRBJ2-7; 9 bases align to TRBD1. This CDR3 spans 14 amino acids. J gave up 8 bases and V 2 bases, and 7 bases lay outside the gene matches. Per the germline V gene, CDR1 is ENHRY and CDR2 is SYGVKD. CDR3 DNA sequence: TGTGCCATCAGTGAGGGGACAGGGTCAGGCCAGCAGTACTTC. Translated: CAISEGTGSGQQYF.

The rearrangement uses TRBV6-5 and TRBJ2-3; weak D call: TRBD2 (5 bases). This CDR3 is 12 amino acids long. The germline CDR1 and CDR2 sequences are MNHEY and SVGAGI. Deletions cut 11 bases from V and 4 bases from J, with 13 bases between. The CDR3 DNA reads as TGTGCCGTCTACGGGAATGCAGATACGCAGTATTTT. Its translation is CAVYGNADTQYF.